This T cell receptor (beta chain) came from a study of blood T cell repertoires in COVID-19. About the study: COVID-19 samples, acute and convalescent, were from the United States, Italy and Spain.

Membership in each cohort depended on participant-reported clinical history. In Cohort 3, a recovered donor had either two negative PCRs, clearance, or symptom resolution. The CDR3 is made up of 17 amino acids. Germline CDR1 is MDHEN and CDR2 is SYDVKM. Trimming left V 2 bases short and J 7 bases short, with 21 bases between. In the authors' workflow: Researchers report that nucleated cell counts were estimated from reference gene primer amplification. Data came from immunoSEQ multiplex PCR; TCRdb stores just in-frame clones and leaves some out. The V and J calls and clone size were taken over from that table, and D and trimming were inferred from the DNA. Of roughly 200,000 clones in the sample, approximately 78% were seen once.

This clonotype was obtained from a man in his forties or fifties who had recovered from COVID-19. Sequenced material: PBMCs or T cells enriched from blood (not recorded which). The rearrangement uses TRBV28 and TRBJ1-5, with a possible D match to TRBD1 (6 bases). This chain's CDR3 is CASSLGALGGARQPQHF. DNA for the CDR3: TGTGCCAGCAGTTTAGGGGCCCTCGGGGGGGCAAGGCAGCCCCAGCATTTT. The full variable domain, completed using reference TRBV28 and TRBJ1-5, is DVKVTQSSRYLVKRTGEKVFLECVQDMDHENMFWYRQDPGLGLRLIYFSYDVKMKEKGDIPEGYSVSREKKERFSLILESASTNQTSMYLCASSLGALGGARQPQHFGDGTRLSIL.